A selection of T cell receptor beta chains follows, all from one sample in a study of shared T cell receptors in the human thymus. Measured with immunoSEQ multiplex PCR; TCRdb has only the in-frame clones, and not every one. Among hundreds of thousands of clones listed, 75% to 85% were seen once. The same sample was also used in a study of human thymus T cells.

The sequenced sample consisted of thymocytes. The receptors come from a boy under three years old with a congenital heart defect. The CDR3 runs from the conserved cysteine through the conserved F or W. A D gene is named only where the DNA matches it firmly. The size of a clone is reported for some rows only, either as once, few or many, or as a class for expanded clones.

>TRBV6-5|TRBJ2-7|TRBD1|NA
TGTGCCACCCCGGGACAGAGATACGAGCAGTACTTC
CATPGQRYEQYF
>TRBV5-6|TRBJ2-5|TRBD2|NA
TGTGCCAGCAGCCTTTGGCCGGGGGGAGCGCAAGAGACCCAGTACTTC
CASSLWPGGAQETQYF
>TRBV11-2|TRBJ2-4|NA|NA
TGTGCCAGCAGCTTAGGACTGGGGCATCGAGACAAAAACATTCAGTACTTC
CASSLGLGHRDKNIQYF
>TRBV5-4|TRBJ2-7|TRBD2|NA
TGTGCCAGCAGCTTGCGCGGGAGTGGGTACGAGCAGTACTTC
CASSLRGSGYEQYF
>TRBV6-1|TRBJ2-1|TRBD2|few
TGTGCCAGCAGTGAAGCGGGACTAGCGGGAGGCTACAATGAGCAGTTCTTC
CASSEAGLAGGYNEQFF
>TRBV6-1|TRBJ2-1|TRBD2|few
TGTGCCAGCACCGCGGGGGAGGGCCGTTACAATGAGCAGTTCTTC
CASTAGEGRYNEQFF
>TRBV18|TRBJ1-4|NA|NA
TGTGCCAGCTCACCTACAGGAATGACTAATGAAAAACTGTTTTTT
CASSPTGMTNEKLFF
>TRBV5-1|TRBJ2-7|NA|NA
TGCGCCAGCAGCTTGAAGGGAAAGGGGACCTACGAGCAGTACTTC
CASSLKGKGTYEQYF
>TRBV18|TRBJ1-3|NA|few
TGTGCCAGCTCCCCTACTCAGGCCGGCGACTCTGGAAACACCATATATTTT
CASSPTQAGDSGNTIYF
>TRBV2|TRBJ2-5|TRBD2|NA
TGTGCCAGCAGTGTGACTAGCGGGAACCAAGAGACCCAGTACTTC
CASSVTSGNQETQYF
>TRBV5-1|TRBJ1-4|NA|once
TGCGCCAGCAGCTTTTGCGGTGAATCTAATGAAAAACTGTTTTTT
CASSFCGESNEKLFF
>TRBV6-5|TRBJ2-7|TRBD2|NA
TGTGCCAACTTAGCGGGAGTCGTCTCCTACGAGCAGTACTTC
CANLAGVVSYEQYF
>TRBV19|TRBJ2-7|NA|NA
TGTGCCAGTAGGGACTCCAGCTCCTACGAGCAGTACTTC
CASRDSSSYEQYF
>TRBV6-5|TRBJ2-1|NA|NA
TGTGCCAGCAGTTACTCAGGTCCAGCGAAGGGGAATGAGCAGTTCTTC
CASSYSGPAKGNEQFF
>TRBV7-6|TRBJ2-5|TRBD1|NA
TGTGCCAGCAGCTTAAATTTCGGGACAGTAGAGACCCAGTACTTC
CASSLNFGTVETQYF
>TRBV5-4|TRBJ2-1|NA|few
TGTGCCAGCAGCTTGGGTCGGTTAGTCGAAGTCTTC
CASSLGRLVEVF
>TRBV4-3|TRBJ2-7|TRBD1|NA
TGCGCCAGCAGCCAAGAAGGACAGGGAAGGTACGAGCAGTACTTC
CASSQEGQGRYEQYF
>TRBV10-2|TRBJ2-1|TRBD1|NA
TGCGCCAGCAGAGAGGACAGGGGAGTCTATGAGCAGTTCTTC
CASREDRGVYEQFF
>TRBV4-2|TRBJ2-1|NA|few
TGTGCCAGCAGCCAAGACTTTCCTATCCACTCCTACAATGAGCAGTTCTTC
CASSQDFPIHSYNEQFF
>TRBV6-6|TRBJ2-5|NA|NA
TGTGCCAGCAGTCAAACAGGGACCCCAGAGACCCAGTACTTC
CASSQTGTPETQYF
>TRBV9|TRBJ2-3|TRBD2|NA
TGTGCCAGCAGCGTAGTGGCGGGAGGGCCCCAAAGCACAGATACGCAGTATTTT
CASSVVAGGPQSTDTQYF
>TRBV4-2|TRBJ2-7|TRBD1|once
TGTGCCAGCAGCCAAGGGGACAGCTCCTACGAGCAGTACTTC
CASSQGDSSYEQYF
>TRBV11-2|TRBJ1-2|NA|NA
TGTGCCAGCAGCACATATTCAGATCCCGACTTCTATGGCTACACCTTC
CASSTYSDPDFYGYTF
>TRBV12-5|TRBJ1-1|NA|NA
TGTGCTAGTGGTTTGTCCTCGGCAGAGGTGGCCACTGAAGCTTTCTTT
CASGLSSAEVATEAFF
>TRBV7-2|TRBJ2-7|TRBD2|NA
TGTGCCAGCAGCACCTCCGGGACTAGCGTGCCCTACGAGCAGTACTTC
CASSTSGTSVPYEQYF
>TRBV7-9|TRBJ2-5|TRBD1|NA
TGTGCCAGCAAGACAGGGGAAGAGACCCAGTACTTC
CASKTGEETQYF